This TCR beta chain was identified in a study of regulatory T cells in long-lasting Graves disease. Regarding the study as a whole: Persistent disease preferred TRBV28, TRBJ1-2 and TRBJ2-5.

The CDR3 sequence is 16 residues long. The germline CDR1 and CDR2 sequences are SGDLS and YYNGEE. V lost 3 bases and J lost 7; bases outside the gene matches: 9. The authors built TCR beta libraries using iRepertoire HTBI primers and Arm-PCR of CDR3 regions. How the authors handled the data: Samples revealed 62 TRBV and some 15 TRBJ segments. MiXCR, run by TCRdb on the multiplex PCR reads, gives a single entry per CDR3 protein. It is TCRdb's table, rather than the study itself, that gives the V and J calls and clone size. The repertoire consists of 350,000 to 500,000 distinct CDR3 sequences, with approximately 14% occurring once and the leading ten covering approximately 17%. This clonotype appeared many times. No antigen is known for it. Regarding time point: newly diagnosed GD, antithyroid drugs for less than 3 months. The TCR library used RNA extracted from PBMCs. The same sample was also used in a study of T cells in Graves' hyperthyroidism and ophthalmopathy. That source notes: Each diagnosis was grounded in clinical symptoms, serum thyroxine and TRAb, thyroid ultrasound, and orbital computed tomography. HTBI primers drove first-round RT-PCR of the TCR CDR3.

The material sequenced was peripheral blood mononuclear cells (PBMCs), taken at new diagnosis, from a patient treated with antithyroid drugs. The sequence came from a woman aged 45-59 years with Graves disease. The chain joins TRBV9 to TRBJ2-1, with 11 bases aligning to TRBD2. CDR3 in amino acids: CASSDQLAGAGNEQFF. CDR3 DNA: TGTGCCAGCAGCGACCAACTAGCGGGAGCAGGAAATGAGCAGTTCTTC.